The TCR beta chain described here comes from a study of blood T cell repertoires in COVID-19. Germline trimming cut 1 base from V and 2 bases from J; bases unmatched to any gene: 11. The CDR3 totals 19 residues. CDR1 and CDR2 (germline): SGHTA, FQGNSA. The repertoire was sequenced with immunoSEQ multiplex PCR; TCRdb's copy has only in-frame clones and lacks some. The table has 120,000 to 150,000 clones, less than 90% seen once; the top ten hold roughly 6.2%. The sequence came from a woman between 45 and 65 years old who had been exposed to COVID-19. The sample taken for sequencing was PBMCs or T cells enriched from blood (not recorded which). The gene calls are TRBV7-2 and TRBJ1-1, with 12 bases identical to TRBD1. The CDR3, as DNA: TGTGCCAGCAGCTTAGAGGGACAGGGGGCCGCGAATCGAAACACTGAAGCTTTCTTT. It specifies CASSLEGQGAANRNTEAFF.